The present T cell receptor (beta chain) was sequenced within a study of T cell responses to AZD1222 COVID-19 vaccine. On this clone itself: Its antigen remains unidentified.

Broader study findings: Spike-specific TCR breadth rose after two AZD1222 doses, and depth rose as well.

Repertoires were generated with immunoSEQ multiplex PCR, while TCRdb's copy carries only in-frame clones and drops some. The sample holds around 130,000 clones, 88% seen once. Germline CDR1 is MNHNY and CDR2 is SVGAGI (reference sequence). V lost 5 bases and J 3 bases, leaving 22 bases between the germline ends. This CDR3 spans 17 amino acids. The sequencing here drew on peripheral blood, taken on day 0 of MenACWY control vaccination. This sequence joins TRBV6-6 and TRBJ1-1, with a possible D match to TRBD1 (5 bases). This TCR was sampled from an adult in good health. In nucleotides, the CDR3 is TGTGCCAGCAGTCCTATTGGGCAGGGACCCCCGGACACTGAAGCTTTCTTT. Protein sequence: CASSPIGQGPPDTEAFF.